This T cell receptor beta chain was found in a study of T cell responses to AZD1222 COVID-19 vaccine. Background on the study: Pooling of second doses given at about 4 or about 12 weeks was done. Regarding the study as a whole: White British people made up most donors, females outnumbered males, and clonal diversity was possibly underestimated.

Clones were sequenced by immunoSEQ multiplex PCR, and TCRdb holds only the in-frame ones, with some missing. The sample has about 180,000 clones; approximately 91% are singletons. V gave up 2 bases and J gave up 3 bases, with 7 bases separating them. From germline, CDR1 is SGHTA and CDR2 FQGNSA. This CDR3 has 13 residues. To note about this clone: Antigen specificity is unknown.

The sequence was obtained from an adult in good health. The V gene is TRBV7-2, the J gene TRBJ1-1; D ambiguous. The sequencing here drew on peripheral blood, taken on day 0 of AZD1222 vaccination. The CDR3 DNA follows: TGTGCCAGCAGCTTATCATCGGACACTGAAGCTTTCTTT. It codes for CASSLSSDTEAFF.